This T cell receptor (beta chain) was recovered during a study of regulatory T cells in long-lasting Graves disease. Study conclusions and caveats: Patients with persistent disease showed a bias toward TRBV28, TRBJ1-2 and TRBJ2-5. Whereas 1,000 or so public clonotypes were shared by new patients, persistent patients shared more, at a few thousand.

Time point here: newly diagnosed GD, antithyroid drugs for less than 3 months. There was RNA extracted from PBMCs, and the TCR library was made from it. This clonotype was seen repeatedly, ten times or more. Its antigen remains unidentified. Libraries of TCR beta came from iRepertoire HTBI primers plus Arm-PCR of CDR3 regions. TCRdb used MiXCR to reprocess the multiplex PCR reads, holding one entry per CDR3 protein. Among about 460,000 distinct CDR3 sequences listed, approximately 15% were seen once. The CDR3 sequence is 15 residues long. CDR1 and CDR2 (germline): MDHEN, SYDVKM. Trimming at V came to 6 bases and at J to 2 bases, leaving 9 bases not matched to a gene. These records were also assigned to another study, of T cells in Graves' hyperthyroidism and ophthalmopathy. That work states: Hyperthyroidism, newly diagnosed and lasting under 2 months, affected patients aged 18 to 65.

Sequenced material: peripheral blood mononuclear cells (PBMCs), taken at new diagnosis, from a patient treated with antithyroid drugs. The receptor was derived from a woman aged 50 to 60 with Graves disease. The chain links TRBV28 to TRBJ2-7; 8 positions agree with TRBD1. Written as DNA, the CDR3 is TGTGCCAGCAGCCTTTCAGGGGGCTTGACCTACGAGCAGTACTTC. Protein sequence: CASSLSGGLTYEQYF. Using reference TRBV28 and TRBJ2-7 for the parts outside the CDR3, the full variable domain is DVKVTQSSRYLVKRTGEKVFLECVQDMDHENMFWYRQDPGLGLRLIYFSYDVKMKEKGDIPEGYSVSREKKERFSLILESASTNQTSMYLCASSLSGGLTYEQYFGPGTRLTVT.